Shown below are 27 T cell receptor beta chains from a single sample sequenced in a study of blood T cell repertoires in COVID-19. This table comes from immunoSEQ multiplex PCR, and its TCRdb copy is limited to in-frame clones, with some not included. The sample has some 200,000 clones; 87% are singletons. The specimen sequenced was peripheral blood. The receptors shown here come from a woman between 18 and 30 years old who had recovered from COVID-19.

The J gene is TRBJ1-3, the V gene TRBV6-5; D ambiguous. The CDR3 length is 14 residues. V was clipped by 5 bases and J by 4 bases, with 12 bases between them. Germline CDR1 is MNHEY and CDR2 is SVGAGI. The CDR3, as DNA: TGTGCCAGCAGTCCGGGTGATTACGGAAACACCATATATTTT. This translates into CASSPGDYGNTIYF.

This chain links TRBV4-3 with TRBJ1-6, with 10 bases identical to TRBD1. The germline CDR1 and CDR2 sequences are LGHNA and YSLEER. The CDR3 has 15 amino acids. V lost 4 bases, J lost 10 bases, and 7 bases stayed unmatched. The CDR3 sequence: CASSPGQGRESPLHF. The CDR3 DNA is TGCGCCAGCAGCCCGGGACAGGGGAGGGAATCACCCCTCCACTTT.

The CDR3 coding sequence is TGTGCCAGCAGTCAGGGACTCTCGGACTACACCACAGATACGCAGTATTTT. It specifies CASSQGLSDYTTDTQYF. This chain joins TRBV6-6 and TRBJ2-3; D is perhaps TRBD2 (6 bases). This CDR3 comprises 17 residues. Looked up from germline, CDR1 is MNHNY and CDR2 is SVGAGI (reference sequence). Trimming cost V 5 bases and J 2 bases, with 20 bases left between them.

This chain connects TRBV7-2 to TRBJ1-6; TRBD1 agrees at 8 bases. Germline V gene lookup returns CDR1 SGHTA and CDR2 FQGNSA. Trimming took 5 bases from V and 8 from J; bases not matched to a gene: 8. The length of the CDR3 is 15 residues. CDR3 amino acids: CASSPRTGRDSPLHF. As DNA, the CDR3 is TGTGCCAGCAGCCCGAGGACAGGGAGGGATTCACCCCTCCACTTT. Full variable domain (remainder filled in from reference TRBV7-2 and TRBJ1-6): GAGVSQSPSNKVTEKGKDVELRCDPISGHTALYWYRQSLGQGLEFLIYFQGNSAPDKSGLPSDRFSAERTGGSVSTLTIQRTQQEDSAVYLCASSPRTGRDSPLHFGNGTRLTVT.

This clone is a singleton in its sample. CDR3 protein: CASSLNPSGNTGELFF. The CDR3 DNA is TGTGCCAGCAGCTTAAATCCTAGCGGGAACACCGGGGAGCTGTTTTTT. The chain is built from TRBV7-3 and TRBJ2-2; TRBD2 agrees at 7 bases. From germline, CDR1 is SGHTA and CDR2 FQGTGA. After removal of 1 base from V and 1 base from J, the junction contained 3 bases not matched to a gene. CDR3 length: 16 amino acids.

The chain carries TRBV6-2 or TRBV6-3 and TRBJ2-7; 8 bases align to TRBD2. Germline CDR1 is MNHEY and CDR2 is SVGEGT. Trimming took 6 bases from V and 3 from J; bases not matched to a gene: 10. CDR3 length: 15 amino acids. The CDR3 reads CASSLGLARNYEQYV. Here the CDR3 DNA reads TGTGCCAGCAGCCTCGGACTAGCTCGGAACTACGAGCAGTACGTC.

Turning to this clone: The same CDR3 also results from other DNA sequences found in this sample. The chain has TRBV10-3 and TRBJ1-6; 7 bases agree with TRBD1. Trimming cost V 8 bases and J 6 bases; bases outside gene matches: 7. This CDR3 has 14 residues. Germline lookup yields CDR1 ENHRY and CDR2 SYGVKD. DNA of the CDR3: TGTGCCATCTCCGAGACAGGGAGTAATTCACCCCTCCACTTT. The encoded protein is CAISETGSNSPLHF.

V gene TRBV11-2 combines with J gene TRBJ2-7; 12 bases agree with TRBD2. Germline lookup yields CDR1 SGHAT and CDR2 FQNNGV. The CDR3 has 18 amino acids. V was pared by 5 bases and J by 2 bases, with 13 bases of the junction left unmatched. The CDR3 nucleotides are TGTGCCAGCAGCCCCGACCGGACTAGCGGGGACCCTCCCTACGAGCAGTACTTC. It codes for CASSPDRTSGDPPYEQYF.

The chain employs TRBV4-3 and TRBJ1-2; TRBD1 is a possible D gene (5 bases). Trimming took off 4 bases at V and 4 bases at J, with 10 bases between the two ends. The CDR3 contains 13 residues. Germline loops: CDR1 LGHNA, CDR2 YSLEER. The CDR3 nucleotides are TGCGCCAGCAGCCTACAGGCCCGCTATGGCTACACCTTC. Encoded protein: CASSLQARYGYTF.

This chain links TRBV12-3 or TRBV12-4 with TRBJ2-7, with TRBD2 as a possible D gene (6 bases). Trimming cost V 6 bases and J 7 bases, with 16 bases left between them. This CDR3 comprises 13 residues. The CDR3: CASSNGGVGEQYV. The CDR3 DNA reads TGTGCCAGCAGCAATGGCGGGGTGGGAGAGCAGTACGTC.

The V gene is TRBV6-4, the J gene TRBJ2-1, with D perhaps matching TRBD1 (5 bases). Germline loops: CDR1 MRHNA, CDR2 SNTAGT. Deletions cut 5 bases from V and 8 bases from J, with 13 bases between. This CDR3 spans 13 amino acids. CDR3 nucleotides: TGTGCCAGCAGTACCAGGGAAAGAGATGAGCAGTTCTTC. It yields the protein CASSTRERDEQFF.

The chain combines TRBV25-1 with TRBJ1-4; D not resolved. Trimming left V 2 bases short and J 4 bases short, with 11 bases between. CDR3 size: 15 residues. Germline V lookup: CDR1 MGHDK, CDR2 SYGVNS. Written as DNA, the CDR3 is TGTGCCAGCAGTGAAGATCACAGCATTAATGAAAAACTGTTTTTT. It translates to CASSEDHSINEKLFF.

The rearrangement joins TRBV13 to TRBJ1-1; 11 bases line up with TRBD1. V lost 5 bases and J lost 0; bases outside the gene matches: 11. The CDR3 sequence is 18 residues long. Germline V gene lookup returns CDR1 PRHDT and CDR2 FYEKMQ (reference sequence). CDR3 loop: CASSKRRDRGSVNTEAFF. The CDR3, as DNA: TGTGCCAGCAGCAAGAGAAGGGACAGGGGGTCGGTGAACACTGAAGCTTTCTTT. Drawing the rest from reference TRBV13 and TRBJ1-1, the complete variable domain is AAGVIQSPRHLIKEKRETATLKCYPIPRHDTVYWYQQGPGQDPQFLISFYEKMQSDKGSIPDRFSAQQFSDYHSELNMSSLELGDSALYFCASSKRRDRGSVNTEAFFGQGTRLTVV.

The chain couples TRBV7-2 to TRBJ2-3; 9 bases align to TRBD2. Per the germline V gene, CDR1 is SGHTA and CDR2 is FQGNSA. This CDR3 comprises 16 residues. J lost 5 bases, V lost 5 bases, and 11 bases had no gene match. In DNA, the CDR3 is TGTGCCAGCAGCCTCCACCAGCGGGGGGCCGGAGATACGCAGTATTTT. This codes for CASSLHQRGAGDTQYF.

The V and J genes are TRBV3-1 (or the pseudogene TRBV3-2) and TRBJ2-1; the match to TRBD2 covers 9 bases. Trimming cost V 10 bases and J 0 bases; bases outside gene matches: 4. In germline, CDR1 is LGHDT, CDR2 YNNKEL (reference sequence). The CDR3 length is 14 residues. For the CDR3, the DNA is TGTGCCACTCAGGGACTAGCCTCCTACAATGAGCAGTTCTTC. Residues: CATQGLASYNEQFF.

The chain combines TRBV28 with TRBJ1-2, with D possibly TRBD1 on 5 matching bases. The CDR3 loop spans 17 amino acids. CDR1 and CDR2 (germline): MDHEN, SYDVKM. V lost 1 base to trimming and J lost 5 bases, with 20 bases between them. The CDR3 DNA follows: TGTGCCAGCAGTTTATCCCGGGGGGGAGCCTCACTTTATGGCTACACCTTC. This gives the protein CASSLSRGGASLYGYTF.

This chain links TRBV28 with TRBJ2-7, with 9 nucleotides matching TRBD1. The CDR3 is 16 residues long. The germline gives CDR1 MDHEN, CDR2 SYDVKM. Losses at the gene ends were 7 bases for V and 5 bases for J; bases not matched to a gene: 15. The CDR3 DNA sequence: TGTGCCAGCACCTCGCCTCCGGGACAGGGTAGAAACGAGCAGTACTTC. This sequence encodes CASTSPPGQGRNEQYF.

The J gene is TRBJ2-2, the V gene TRBV7-8, with D possibly being TRBD2 (5 bases). Germline-derived CDR1 and CDR2 are SGHVS and FQNEAQ. The CDR3 loop spans 14 amino acids. Deletions cut 4 bases from V and 8 bases from J, with 14 bases between. This CDR3 reads CASSSSGPRGELFF. CDR3 in DNA: TGTGCCAGCAGCTCAAGCGGCCCTAGGGGGGAGCTGTTTTTT.

The CDR3 loop reads CASSYSTDSGTTYEQYF. Written as DNA, the CDR3 is TGTGCCAGCAGTTACTCGACAGATAGCGGGACTACCTACGAGCAGTACTTC. The genes are TRBV6-2 or TRBV6-3 and TRBJ2-7; 8 bases are shared with TRBD2. Losses at the gene ends were 0 bases for V and 2 bases for J; bases not matched to a gene: 9. There are 17 residues in the CDR3. Germline V gene data show CDR1 as MNHEY and CDR2 as SVGEGT.

Details on this clone: Other DNA sequences in this sample translate to the same CDR3. J is TRBJ2-5 and V is TRBV7-2; 13 bases agree with TRBD2. Germline V gene lookup returns CDR1 SGHTA and CDR2 FQGNSA. Trimming took 3 bases from V and 2 from J; bases not matched to a gene: 0. The CDR3 is 15 residues long. CDR3 loop: CASSLGLAGQETQYF. Here the CDR3 DNA reads TGTGCCAGCAGCTTGGGACTAGCGGGGCAAGAGACCCAGTACTTC.

The rearrangement links TRBV5-4 to TRBJ2-2, with D tentatively TRBD2 (6 bases). The CDR3 sequence is 15 residues long. Germline lookup yields CDR1 SGHNT and CDR2 YYREEE (reference sequence). The V end lost 0 bases, the J end lost 2 bases, and 8 bases lay between the germline ends. CDR3 residues: CASSLVAGNTGELFF. CDR3 nucleotide sequence: TGTGCCAGCAGCTTGGTGGCGGGAAACACCGGGGAGCTGTTTTTT.

This chain connects TRBV20-1 to TRBJ2-1; 12 nucleotides match TRBD2. Germline lookup yields CDR1 DFQATT and CDR2 SNEGSKA (reference sequence). Trimming at V came to 3 bases and at J to 9 bases, leaving 6 bases not matched to a gene. CDR3 length: 14 amino acids. CDR3 loop: CSASKGLAGSEQFF. CDR3 coding DNA: TGCAGTGCTAGTAAAGGACTAGCGGGATCTGAGCAGTTCTTC.

Only one count was recorded for this clone. CDR3 sequence: CASQRGSSYEQYV. The CDR3 DNA is TGTGCCAGCCAGCGGGGAAGCTCCTACGAGCAGTACGTC. The chain links TRBV5-3 to TRBJ2-7; 7 bases fit TRBD2. TRBV5-3 is marked as an open reading frame, function uncertain. V was clipped by 8 bases and J by 0 bases; unmatched bases: 5. CDR3 size: 13 residues.

V is TRBV24-1 and J is TRBJ2-2; 8 positions match TRBD1. The germline V gene encodes CDR1 KGHDR and CDR2 SFDVKD. The CDR3 loop spans 14 amino acids. The ends lost 8 bases at V and 1 base at J; junction bases unmatched: 2. The CDR3 spells CATIGQGNTGELFF. The CDR3 nucleotides read TGTGCCACCATCGGACAGGGGAACACCGGGGAGCTGTTTTTT.

This chain uses TRBV7-8 with TRBJ2-5, with 10 positions matching TRBD2. From germline, CDR1 is SGHVS and CDR2 FQNEAQ. The CDR3 is 16 amino acids. The trim removed 3 bases at V and 1 base at J, leaving 5 bases unmatched. The DNA for the CDR3 is TGTGCCAGCAGCTTCGGCACTAGCGGGGTCCAAGAGACCCAGTACTTC. Translating gives CASSFGTSGVQETQYF.

The genes are TRBV27 and TRBJ2-1, with 7 bases fitting TRBD2. The germline V gene encodes CDR1 MNHEY and CDR2 SMNVEV (reference sequence). The trim removed 3 bases at V and 3 bases at J, leaving 2 bases unmatched. CDR3 size: 14 residues. Written as DNA, the CDR3 is TGTGCCAGCAGTTTGGCGGGGGACTACAATGAGCAGTTCTTC. It specifies CASSLAGDYNEQFF.

The rearrangement joins TRBV2 to TRBJ2-5; TRBD1 is a possible D gene (6 bases). Trimming took off 9 bases at V and 7 bases at J, with 21 bases between the two ends. CDR1 and CDR2 from the germline V gene are SNHLY and FYNNEI. The CDR3 runs to 14 residues. In DNA form, the CDR3 reads TGTGCCAGGGACGAGCAATCTGGCAGGGGGACCCAGTACTTC. It yields the protein CARDEQSGRGTQYF.